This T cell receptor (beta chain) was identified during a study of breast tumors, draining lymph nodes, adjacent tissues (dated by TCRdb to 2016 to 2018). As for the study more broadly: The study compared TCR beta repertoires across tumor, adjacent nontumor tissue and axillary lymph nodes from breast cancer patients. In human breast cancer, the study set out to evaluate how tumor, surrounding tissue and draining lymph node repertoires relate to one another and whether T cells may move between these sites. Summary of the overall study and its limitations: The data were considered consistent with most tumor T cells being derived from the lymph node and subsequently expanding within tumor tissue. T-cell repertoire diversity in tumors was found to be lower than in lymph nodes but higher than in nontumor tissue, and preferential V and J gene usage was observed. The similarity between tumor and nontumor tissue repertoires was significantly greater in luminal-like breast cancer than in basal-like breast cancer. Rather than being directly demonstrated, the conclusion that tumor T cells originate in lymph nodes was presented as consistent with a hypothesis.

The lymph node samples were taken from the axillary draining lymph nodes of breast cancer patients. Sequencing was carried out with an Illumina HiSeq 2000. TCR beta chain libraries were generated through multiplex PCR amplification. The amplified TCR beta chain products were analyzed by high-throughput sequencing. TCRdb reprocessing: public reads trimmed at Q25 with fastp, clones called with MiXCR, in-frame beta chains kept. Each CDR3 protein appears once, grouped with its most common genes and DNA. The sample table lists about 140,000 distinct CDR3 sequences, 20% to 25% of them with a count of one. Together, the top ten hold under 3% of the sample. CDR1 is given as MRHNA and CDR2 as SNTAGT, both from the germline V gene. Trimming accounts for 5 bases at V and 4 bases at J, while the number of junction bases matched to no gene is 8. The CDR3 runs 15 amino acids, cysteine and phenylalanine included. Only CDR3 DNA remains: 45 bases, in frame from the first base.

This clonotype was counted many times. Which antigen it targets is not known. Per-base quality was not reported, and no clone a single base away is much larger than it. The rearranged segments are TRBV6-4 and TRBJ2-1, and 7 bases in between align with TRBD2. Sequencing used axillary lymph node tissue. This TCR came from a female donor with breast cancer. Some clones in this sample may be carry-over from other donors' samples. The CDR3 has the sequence CASSPGRAKYNEQFF. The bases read TGTGCCAGCAGTCCTGGGAGGGCCAAATACAATGAGCAGTTCTTC.